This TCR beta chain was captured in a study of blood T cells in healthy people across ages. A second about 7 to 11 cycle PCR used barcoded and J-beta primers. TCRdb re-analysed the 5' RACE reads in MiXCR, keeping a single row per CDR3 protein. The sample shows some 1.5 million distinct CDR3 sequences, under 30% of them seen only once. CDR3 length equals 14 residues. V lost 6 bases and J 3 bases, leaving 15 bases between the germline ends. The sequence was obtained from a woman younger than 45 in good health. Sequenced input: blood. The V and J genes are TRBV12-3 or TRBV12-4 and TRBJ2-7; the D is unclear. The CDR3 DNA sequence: TGTGCCAGCAGCCCCTCGACGGTAAACTACGAGCAGTACTTC. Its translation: CASSPSTVNYEQYF.